This T cell receptor (beta chain) was recovered during a study of cytomegalovirus exposure and HLA in healthy donors. Study observations and caveats: A later analysis showed HLA-associated TCR beta chains outstripping equally common others in clonal expansion. Three of the chains that were CMV-associated were confirmed in vitro to be specific for CMV antigens. Investigators reported 150 to 200 TCR beta chains as tied to cytomegalovirus.

Trimming cost V 4 bases and J 5 bases; bases outside gene matches: 7. This CDR3 is built from 15 residues. Germline loops: CDR1 SNHLY, CDR2 FYNNEI. The PCR ran on 60 Vbeta and 13 Jbeta primers. Profiling relied on immunoSEQ multiplex PCR, and the TCRdb table lists in-frame clones only, not all of them. Of under 150,000 clones detected, more than 75% appear once; the ten largest clones hold 8.1%. Healthy bone marrow donors made up the donors. Details on this clone: Its target is not known.

The chain is built from TRBV2 and TRBJ2-1, with 8 bases lining up with TRBD2. This TCR was recovered from a woman in her forties or fifties in good health and CMV-seropositive. Sequenced sample: PBMCs. This CDR3 is CASSVRLAFNNEQFF. The CDR3, as DNA: TGTGCCAGCAGTGTTAGACTAGCGTTTAACAATGAGCAGTTCTTC.